This entry describes one T cell receptor (beta chain). This specimen belongs to a study of response to subunit inactivated influenza vaccine. MiXCR was run by TCRdb on the RT-PCR reads, yielding one entry per CDR3 protein. The sample yields around 500,000 distinct CDR3 sequences, approximately 11% seen once. CDR1 MNHNS and CDR2 SASEGT come from the germline V gene. V lost 2 bases, J lost 4 bases, and 6 bases lay in between. The CDR3 consists of 12 residues. The sample consisted of PBMCs from blood, taken around seven weeks after vaccination. This chain links TRBV6-1 with TRBJ2-7; D gene uncertain. The TCR was taken from a man in his fifties or sixties who received an inactivated influenza vaccine. As DNA, the CDR3 is TGTGCCAGCAGTGAACCCTCGTACGAGCAGTACTTC. It translates to CASSEPSYEQYF.